This TCR beta chain was sequenced for a study of response to subunit inactivated influenza vaccine (dated by TCRdb to between 2018 and 2020). Regarding the research as a whole: Deep quantitative T cell receptor repertoire profiling was used in the study to track responses to a trivalent subunit inactivated influenza vaccine.

V and J lose 6 bases and 3 bases, and a span of 6 bases separates them. The CDR3 measures 12 amino acids from cysteine to phenylalanine. The sequence is cut down to CDR3 DNA, 36 bases in frame from base 1. CDR1 is given as SEHNR and CDR2 as FQNEAQ, both from the germline V gene (reference sequence). This clonotype was observed a handful of times. No antigen is known for it. Per-base qualities were not stored, and no clone one base away is much larger. The library relied on RT-PCR. Reads for this sample came from an Illumina HiSeq 2500. TCRdb trimmed public reads at Q25 via fastp, called clones via MiXCR and kept in-frame beta chains. One record per CDR3 amino acid sequence lists the most common genes and DNA. The sample table contains roughly 650,000 distinct CDR3 sequences; only one count was recorded for roughly 14% of them. The ten largest clones take up 9.5% to 13% of the sample. Here is what the overall study found, with its caveats: According to the authors, only a limited number of new T cells may be recruited by each seasonal influenza vaccination.

The sequence derives from a man in his fifties or sixties who received an inactivated influenza vaccine. Donor details come from another sample of the same person, matched by shared clones. This chain is built from TRBV7-9 and TRBJ1-5; no D gene call is confident. The material was PBMCs from blood, obtained less than 13 days after vaccination. DNA sequence: TGTGCCAGCAGTCGGGACAATCAGCCCCAGCATTTT. Its amino acids are CASSRDNQPQHF.